This TCR beta chain was documented in a study of CXCR3-negative and CXCR3-positive naive CD8 T cells. About the research overall: Total TRB output reached about 135 million reads, about 1.5 +/- 0.3 million per library. Broader study findings: Naive CXCR3-negative cells resembled naive CXCR3-positive cells in TRBV-TRBJ usage; memory cells differed.

Triplicates of 300,000 or so cells were sorted from each CD8+ T cell subset. Phenotypically, naive CD8+ T cells corresponded to CD45RO-CCR7+CD27+CD95-. The libraries of TRB cDNA were constructed through 5' RACE using UMI labels. TCRdb reprocessed the 5' RACE reads and reports one entry per CDR3 protein, with no DNA. Recorded for this sample: roughly 89,000 distinct CDR3 sequences. This CDR3 comprises 15 residues. From germline, CDR1 is MNHEY and CDR2 SMNVEV (reference sequence). A note on this clonotype: What it binds is unknown.

The sequenced sample consisted of naive CXCR3- CD8+ T cells from blood. Subset of the sample: CD45RO-CCR7+CD27+CD95- naive CD8+ T cells lacking CXCR3 (TNR3-). The chain combines TRBV27 with TRBJ2-5; with no DNA, the TCRdb D assignment of TRBD1 cannot be verified. This TCR derives from a human donor in good health. Some clones in this sample may be carry-over from other donors' samples. The CDR3 here is CASSLGMGPGETQYF.